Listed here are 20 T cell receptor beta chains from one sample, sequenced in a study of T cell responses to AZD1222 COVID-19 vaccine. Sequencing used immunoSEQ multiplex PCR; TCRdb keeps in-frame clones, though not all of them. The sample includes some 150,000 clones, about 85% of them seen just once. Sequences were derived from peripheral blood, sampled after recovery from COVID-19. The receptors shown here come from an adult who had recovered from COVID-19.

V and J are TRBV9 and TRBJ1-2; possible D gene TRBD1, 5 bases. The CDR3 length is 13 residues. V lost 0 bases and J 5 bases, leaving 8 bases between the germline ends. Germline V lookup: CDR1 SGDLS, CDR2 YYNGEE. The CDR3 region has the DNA TGTGCCAGCAGCGTAGGCGGGGCTTATGGCTACACCTTC. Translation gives CASSVGGAYGYTF.

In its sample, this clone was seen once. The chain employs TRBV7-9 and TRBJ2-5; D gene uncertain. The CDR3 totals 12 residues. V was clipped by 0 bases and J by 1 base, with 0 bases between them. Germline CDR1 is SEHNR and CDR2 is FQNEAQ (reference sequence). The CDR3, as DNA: TGTGCCAGCAGCTTAGCCCAAGAGACCCAGTACTTC. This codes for CASSLAQETQYF.

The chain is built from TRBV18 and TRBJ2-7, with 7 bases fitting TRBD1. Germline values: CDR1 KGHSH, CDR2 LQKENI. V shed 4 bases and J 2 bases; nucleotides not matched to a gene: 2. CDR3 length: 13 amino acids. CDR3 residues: CASSLGQPYEQYF. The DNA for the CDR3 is TGTGCCAGCTCACTGGGACAGCCCTACGAGCAGTACTTC.

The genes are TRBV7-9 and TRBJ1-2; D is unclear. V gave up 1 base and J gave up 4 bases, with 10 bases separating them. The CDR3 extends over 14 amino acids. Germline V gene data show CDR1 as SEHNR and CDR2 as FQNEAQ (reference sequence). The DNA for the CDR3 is TGTGCCAGCAGCTTAGTCAGCCTGTCCTATGGCTACACCTTC. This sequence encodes CASSLVSLSYGYTF.

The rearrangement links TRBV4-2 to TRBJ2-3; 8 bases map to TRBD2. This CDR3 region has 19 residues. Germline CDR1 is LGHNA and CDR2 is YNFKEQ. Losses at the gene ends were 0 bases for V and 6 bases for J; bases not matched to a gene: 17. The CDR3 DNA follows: TGTGCCAGCAGCCAAGATCTAAGGAGGGGACTAGGGGTTTTGGATACGCAGTATTTT. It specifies CASSQDLRRGLGVLDTQYF.

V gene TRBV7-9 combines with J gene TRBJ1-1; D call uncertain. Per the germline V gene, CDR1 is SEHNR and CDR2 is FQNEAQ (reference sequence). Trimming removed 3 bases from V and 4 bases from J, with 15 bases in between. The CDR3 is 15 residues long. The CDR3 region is CASSFSPIMGTEAFF. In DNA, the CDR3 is TGTGCCAGCAGCTTCTCCCCCATTATGGGCACTGAAGCTTTCTTT.

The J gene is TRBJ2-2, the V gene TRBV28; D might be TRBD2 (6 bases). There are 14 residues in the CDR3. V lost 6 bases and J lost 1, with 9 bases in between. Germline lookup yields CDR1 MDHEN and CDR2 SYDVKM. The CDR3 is CASSWDWNTGELFF. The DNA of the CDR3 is TGTGCCAGCAGCTGGGACTGGAACACCGGGGAGCTGTTTTTT.

In DNA form, the CDR3 reads TGCGCCAGCAGCGCTCTAGGGGACAATCAGCCCCAGCATTTT. It specifies CASSALGDNQPQHF. V gene TRBV5-1 combines with J gene TRBJ1-5, with D perhaps TRBD1 (5 bases). Looked up from germline, CDR1 is SGHRS and CDR2 is YFSETQ. The CDR3 extends over 14 amino acids. The V end lost 4 bases, the J end lost 3 bases, and 11 bases lay between the germline ends.

CDR3 in DNA: TGTGCCAGCAGCCGACACGTACAAAGCAATCAGCCCCAGCATTTT. This sequence encodes CASSRHVQSNQPQHF. This chain joins TRBV7-9 and TRBJ1-5; D gene ambiguous. Germline CDR1 SEHNR, CDR2 FQNEAQ (reference sequence). Trimming cost V 5 bases and J 1 base, with 12 bases left between them. The CDR3 loop spans 15 amino acids.

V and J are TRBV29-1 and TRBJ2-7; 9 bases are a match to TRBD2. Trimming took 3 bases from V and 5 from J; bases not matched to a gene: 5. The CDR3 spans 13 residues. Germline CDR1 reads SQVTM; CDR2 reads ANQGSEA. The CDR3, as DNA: TGCAGCGTTGAGGCTAGCGGGGCTCACGAGCAGTACTTC. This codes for CSVEASGAHEQYF.

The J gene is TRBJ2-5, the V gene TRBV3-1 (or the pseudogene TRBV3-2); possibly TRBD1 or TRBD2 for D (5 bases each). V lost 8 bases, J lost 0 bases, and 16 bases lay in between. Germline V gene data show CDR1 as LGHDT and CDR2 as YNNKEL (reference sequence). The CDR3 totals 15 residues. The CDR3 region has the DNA TGTGCCAGCCAACAAGAGGGGTTTTACCAAGAGACCCAGTACTTC. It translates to CASQQEGFYQETQYF.

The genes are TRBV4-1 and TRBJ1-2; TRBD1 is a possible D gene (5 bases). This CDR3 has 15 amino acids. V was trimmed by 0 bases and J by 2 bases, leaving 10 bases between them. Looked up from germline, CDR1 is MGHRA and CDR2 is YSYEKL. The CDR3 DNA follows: TGCGCCAGCAGCCAAGAAGGAGCAGGGAACTATGGCTACACCTTC. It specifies CASSQEGAGNYGYTF.

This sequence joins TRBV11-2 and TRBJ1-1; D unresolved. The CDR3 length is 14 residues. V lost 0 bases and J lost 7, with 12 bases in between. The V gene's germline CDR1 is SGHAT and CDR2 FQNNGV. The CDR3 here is CASSLDGRRVEAFF. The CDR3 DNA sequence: TGTGCCAGCAGCTTAGACGGTCGACGGGTTGAAGCTTTCTTT.

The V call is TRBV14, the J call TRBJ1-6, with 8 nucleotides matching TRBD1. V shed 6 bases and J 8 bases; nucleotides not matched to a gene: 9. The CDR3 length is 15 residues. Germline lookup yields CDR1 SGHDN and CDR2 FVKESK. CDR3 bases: TGTGCCAGCAGAGCATCCGGGACAGGTCATTCACCCCTCCACTTT. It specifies CASRASGTGHSPLHF.

The CDR3 region is CASSQDPGGNYEQYF. CDR3 bases: TGCGCCAGCAGCCAAGATCCGGGGGGCAACTACGAGCAGTACTTC. V gene TRBV4-1 combines with J gene TRBJ2-7, with D maybe TRBD2 (7 bases). The CDR3 length is 15 residues. Between the trimmed V and J ends, which lost 0 bases and 3 bases, there was a span of 12 bases. The germline V gene encodes CDR1 MGHRA and CDR2 YSYEKL.

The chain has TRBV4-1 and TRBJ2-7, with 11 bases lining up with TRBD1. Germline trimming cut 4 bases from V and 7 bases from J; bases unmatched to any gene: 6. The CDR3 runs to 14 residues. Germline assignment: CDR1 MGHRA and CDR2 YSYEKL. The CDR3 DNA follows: TGCGCCAGCAGCCCCCGGACAGGGGGCTGGGAGCAGTACTTC. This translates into CASSPRTGGWEQYF.

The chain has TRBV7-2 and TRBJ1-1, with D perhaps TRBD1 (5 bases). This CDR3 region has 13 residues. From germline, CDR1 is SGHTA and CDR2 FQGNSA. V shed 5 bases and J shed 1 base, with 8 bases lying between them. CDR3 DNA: TGTGCCAGCAGCCTGAGGGGGAACACTGAAGCTTTCTTT. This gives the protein CASSLRGNTEAFF.

The CDR3 is CASSLQPSNEKLFF. CDR3 bases: TGTGCCAGCAGCTTGCAGCCCAGCAATGAAAAACTGTTTTTT. The chain is built from TRBV7-8 and TRBJ1-4; D uncertain. In germline, CDR1 is SGHVS, CDR2 FQNEAQ. Trimming left V 3 bases short and J 5 bases short, with 10 bases between. There are 14 residues in the CDR3.

The CDR3 DNA is TGTGCCAGCAGCCCATTGGGGCGGATAAGCACAGATACGCAGTATTTT. This encodes CASSPLGRISTDTQYF. J is TRBJ2-3 and V is TRBV9; maybe TRBD1 (5 bases). Germline V gene data show CDR1 as SGDLS and CDR2 as YYNGEE. This CDR3 has 16 residues. The V and J ends lost 4 bases and 0 bases respectively, with 15 bases between them. The variable domain in full, with the rest retrieved from reference TRBV9 and TRBJ2-3, is DSGVTQTPKHLITATGQRVTLRCSPRSGDLSVYWYQQSLDQGLQFLIQYYNGEERAKGNILERFSAQQFPDLHSELNLSSLELGDSALYFCASSPLGRISTDTQYFGPGTRLTVL.

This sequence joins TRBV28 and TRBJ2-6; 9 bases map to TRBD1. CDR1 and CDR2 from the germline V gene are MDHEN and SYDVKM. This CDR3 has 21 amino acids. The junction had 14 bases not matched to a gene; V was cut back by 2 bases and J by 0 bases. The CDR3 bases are TGTGCCAGCAGTTTAAGGTACCGAGGGACAGGGAGAATCTCTGGGGCCAACGTCCTGACTTTC. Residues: CASSLRYRGTGRISGANVLTF. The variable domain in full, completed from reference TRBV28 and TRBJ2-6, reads DVKVTQSSRYLVKRTGEKVFLECVQDMDHENMFWYRQDPGLGLRLIYFSYDVKMKEKGDIPEGYSVSREKKERFSLILESASTNQTSMYLCASSLRYRGTGRISGANVLTFGAGSRLTVL.